The clone carrying this T cell receptor beta chain has a count of ten or more. The antigen is not known. MiXCR was run by TCRdb on the 5' RACE reads, yielding one entry per CDR3 protein. The profile shows about 240,000 distinct CDR3 sequences, more than 9% of them singletons. The data stem from a study of identical twins. Study-wide results and limits: Beta out-of-frame sequences showed weaker excess twin sharing. Twin-shared out-of-frame alpha sequences showed excess low generation probability.

V lost 0 bases and J 8 bases, leaving 13 bases between the germline ends. CDR1 and CDR2 from the germline V gene are SQVTM and ANQGSEA. The CDR3 sequence is 13 residues long. The receptor was isolated from a man in his fifties in good health. The sample comprised memory T cells sorted from blood. The chain combines TRBV29-1 with TRBJ1-2; D possibly corresponds to TRBD1 (5 bases). The CDR3 loop is CSVEDRASGGYTF. As DNA, the CDR3 is TGCAGCGTTGAAGACAGGGCCTCGGGAGGCTACACCTTC.